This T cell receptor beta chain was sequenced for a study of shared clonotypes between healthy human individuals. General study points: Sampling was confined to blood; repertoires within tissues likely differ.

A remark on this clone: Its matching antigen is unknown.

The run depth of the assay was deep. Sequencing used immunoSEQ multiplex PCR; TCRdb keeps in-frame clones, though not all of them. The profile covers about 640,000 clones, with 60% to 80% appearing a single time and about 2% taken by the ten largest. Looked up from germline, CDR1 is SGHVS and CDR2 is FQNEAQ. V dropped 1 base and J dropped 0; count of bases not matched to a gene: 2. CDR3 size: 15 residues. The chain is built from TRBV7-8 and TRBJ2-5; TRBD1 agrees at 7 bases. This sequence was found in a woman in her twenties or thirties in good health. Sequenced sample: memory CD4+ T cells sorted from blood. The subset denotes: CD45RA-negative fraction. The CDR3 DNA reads TGTGCCAGCAGCTTAGGACAGGGACACCAAGAGACCCAGTACTTC. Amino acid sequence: CASSLGQGHQETQYF. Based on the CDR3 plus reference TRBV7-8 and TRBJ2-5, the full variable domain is GAGVSQSPRYKVAKRGQDVALRCDPISGHVSLFWYQQALGQGPEFLTYFQNEAQLDKSGLPSDRFFAERPEGSVSTLKIQRTQQEDSAVYLCASSLGQGHQETQYFGPGTRLLVL.